This TCR beta chain derives from a study of cytomegalovirus exposure and HLA in healthy donors. There are 17 residues in the CDR3. CDR1 is SQVTM and CDR2 is ANQGSEA in the germline V gene. V lost 0 bases to trimming and J lost 4 bases; unmatched junction nucleotides: 9. The PCR contained 60 Vbeta and 13 Jbeta primers. The repertoire was sequenced with immunoSEQ multiplex PCR; TCRdb's copy has only in-frame clones and lacks some. Of 90,000 or so clones listed, 80% to 90% are singletons. This clone was recorded a few times. The receptor was isolated from a man aged 25-45 years in good health and CMV-seropositive. The V gene is TRBV29-1, the J gene TRBJ2-5, with TRBD2 matching over 12 bases. Sequencing was carried out using PBMCs. The CDR3 protein is CSVEDQTSGSWGETQYF. The CDR3 DNA follows: TGCAGCGTTGAAGATCAGACTAGCGGGAGTTGGGGAGAGACCCAGTACTTC.